Below, one TCR beta chain is given with its context. Trimming cost V 5 bases and J 7 bases, with 20 bases left between them. The germline CDR1 and CDR2 sequences are SGHVS and FQNEAQ. This CDR3 comprises 15 residues. Profiling relied on immunoSEQ multiplex PCR, and the TCRdb table lists in-frame clones only, not all of them. The sample shows some 170,000 clones, around 80% of them seen only once. The data were taken from a study of blood T cell repertoires in COVID-19. Overall study context: In each case, the material was cDNA or gDNA derived from T cells, B-cell-depleted T cells, or PBMCs.

The rearrangement joins TRBV7-8 to TRBJ1-2, with D perhaps TRBD1 (5 bases). The sequence was collected from a man in his fifties or sixties who had recovered from COVID-19. Sample: PBMCs or T cells enriched from blood (not recorded which). The CDR3 loop reads CASSIEGPRRGGYTF. The CDR3 nucleotides read TGTGCCAGCAGCATCGAGGGACCCCGGAGGGGTGGCTACACCTTC.